Following are 25 T cell receptor beta chains from one sample sequenced in a study of cytomegalovirus exposure and HLA in healthy donors. In the PCR, 60 Vbeta and 13 Jbeta primers were used. TCRdb's table, derived via immunoSEQ multiplex PCR, lists solely in-frame clones and lacks some. The sample shows some 140,000 clones, around 78% of them seen only once. Input material: PBMCs. These receptors originate from a female donor in good health and CMV-seropositive.

The chain has TRBV25-1 and TRBJ2-7; 10 nucleotides align to TRBD1. V lost 10 bases, J lost 1 base, and 7 bases stayed unmatched. This CDR3 is 14 amino acids long. The germline CDR1 and CDR2 sequences are MGHDK and SYGVNS. CDR3 sequence reads: CATTGTGASYEQYF. The DNA of the CDR3 is TGTGCCACAACCGGGACAGGGGCATCCTACGAGCAGTACTTC.

This sequence joins TRBV19 and TRBJ2-7; weak D call: TRBD1 (5 bases). V gave up 3 bases and J gave up 0 bases, with 12 bases separating them. Germline V gene lookup returns CDR1 LNHDA and CDR2 SQIVND (reference sequence). This CDR3 has 15 residues. The CDR3, as DNA: TGTGCCAGTAGTATCAGCGACAGATCCTCCTACGAGCAGTACTTC. This sequence encodes CASSISDRSSYEQYF. The variable domain in full, completed from reference TRBV19 and TRBJ2-7, reads DGGITQSPKYLFRKEGQNVTLSCEQNLNHDAMYWYRQDPGQGLRLIYYSQIVNDFQKGDIAEGYSVSREKKESFPLTVTSAQKNPTAFYLCASSISDRSSYEQYFGPGTRLTVT.

The rearrangement uses TRBV12-5 and TRBJ1-5; D is ambiguous. Per germline, CDR1 LGHNT and CDR2 FRNRAP. The V end was cut by 1 base, the J end by 7 bases, with 5 bases between. This CDR3 has 12 residues. The CDR3 reads CASGLDTQPQHF. The CDR3 DNA reads TGTGCTAGTGGTTTGGACACCCAGCCCCAGCATTTT.

The chain recombines TRBV19 with TRBJ2-2; D perhaps matches TRBD1 (5 bases). There are 15 residues in the CDR3. The V gene lost 5 bases and the J gene lost 6 bases, with 16 bases spanning the gap. From germline, CDR1 is LNHDA and CDR2 SQIVND (reference sequence). This CDR3 is CASSAPEWGAGELFF. CDR3 DNA sequence: TGTGCCAGTAGTGCCCCGGAGTGGGGCGCCGGGGAGCTGTTTTTT.

In this sample, this clone turned up a few times. The V gene is TRBV5-5, the J gene TRBJ1-5; D perhaps matches TRBD1 (6 bases). The CDR3 runs to 15 residues. V lost 4 bases and J lost 0, with 11 bases in between. Germline CDR1 is SGHKS and CDR2 is YYEKEE (reference sequence). In DNA form, the CDR3 reads TGTGCCAGCAGCAGGACAGTGAATAGCAATCAGCCCCAGCATTTT. This encodes CASSRTVNSNQPQHF.

The chain joins TRBV5-1 to TRBJ2-3; D possibly corresponds to TRBD1 (6 bases). The V end lost 0 bases, the J end lost 2 bases, and 10 bases lay between the germline ends. The germline V gene encodes CDR1 SGHRS and CDR2 YFSETQ. The CDR3 loop spans 15 amino acids. This chain's CDR3 is CASSLAAGDTDTQYF. DNA for the CDR3: TGCGCCAGCAGCTTGGCGGCAGGGGACACAGATACGCAGTATTTT.

A word on this clone: A junction boundary mismatches the germline segment, possibly from a read error. V is TRBV5-1 and J is TRBJ2-7, with D possibly TRBD1 on 6 matching bases. Germline CDR1 SGHRS, CDR2 YFSETQ. CDR3 length: 14 amino acids. The CDR3, as DNA: TGCGCCGGCAGCCCCTCGACAGGAGGCTACGAGCAGTACTTC. Residues: CAGSPSTGGYEQYF.

The chain links TRBV15 to TRBJ2-7; D gene uncertain. Trimming removed 0 bases from V and 3 bases from J, with 12 bases in between. Germline CDR1 is LNHNV and CDR2 is YYDKDF (reference sequence). This CDR3 region has 15 residues. The CDR3 sequence: CATSRDIRKDYEQYF. The CDR3 DNA reads TGTGCCACCAGCAGAGATATCAGGAAAGACTACGAGCAGTACTTC.

This rearrangement joins TRBV2 to TRBJ2-3; D unresolved. Trimming removed 6 bases at V and 1 base at J, with 14 bases between. This CDR3 is built from 15 residues. Germline values: CDR1 SNHLY, CDR2 FYNNEI. This CDR3 reads CASRPAEARTDTQYF. Written as DNA, the CDR3 is TGTGCCAGCAGACCCGCTGAAGCCCGCACAGATACGCAGTATTTT.

The chain has TRBV4-1 and TRBJ2-7, with 12 bases identical to TRBD1. The CDR3 is 17 residues long. V lost 1 base to trimming and J lost 1 base; unmatched junction nucleotides: 5. Germline V gene sequence: CDR1 MGHRA, CDR2 YSYEKL. CDR3 coding DNA: TGCGCCAGCAGCCAAGGGGGGACAGGGGGCGCGTCCTACGAGCAGTACTTC. It codes for CASSQGGTGGASYEQYF.

The chain uses TRBV14 and TRBJ1-1; 8 bases fit TRBD1. J lost 5 bases, V lost 4 bases, and 9 bases had no gene match. The CDR3 runs to 15 residues. Per the germline V gene, CDR1 is SGHDN and CDR2 is FVKESK. CDR3 sequence reads: CASSPLDRVETEAFF. The DNA for the CDR3 is TGTGCCAGCAGCCCCTTGGACAGGGTAGAAACTGAAGCTTTCTTT.

This sequence joins TRBV5-6 and TRBJ2-1; 9 positions match TRBD2. The germline V gene encodes CDR1 SGHDT and CDR2 YYEEEE. The V gene end was trimmed by 4 bases and the J gene end by 2 bases; junction bases not matched to a gene: 7. CDR3 length: 16 amino acids. The CDR3 protein is CASSAGASGTYNEQFF. The CDR3, as DNA: TGTGCCAGCAGCGCGGGGGCTAGCGGGACCTACAATGAGCAGTTCTTC.

CDR3 sequence (DNA): TGCGCCAGCAGGATGGACAGGGAGCCAGATACGCAGTATTTT. The encoded protein is CASRMDREPDTQYF. The V and J genes are TRBV5-1 and TRBJ2-3; 8 nucleotides match TRBD1. With V trimmed by 5 bases and J by 4 bases, 6 bases remained unmatched. Germline CDR1 SGHRS, CDR2 YFSETQ. The CDR3 loop spans 14 amino acids. Together with reference TRBV5-1 and TRBJ2-3, the CDR3 gives the full variable domain: KAGVTQTPRYLIKTRGQQVTLSCSPISGHRSVSWYQQTPGQGLQFLFEYFSETQRNKGNFPGRFSGRQFSNSRSEMNVSTLELGDSALYLCASRMDREPDTQYFGPGTRLTVL.

The chain combines TRBV7-3 with TRBJ2-1, with TRBD2 matching 8 bases. Germline CDR1 and CDR2: SGHTA and FQGTGA. Trimming at V came to 5 bases and at J to 7 bases, leaving 4 bases not matched to a gene. This CDR3 region has 13 residues. The CDR3 region has the DNA TGTGCCAGCAGCCTGGGACTAGTAAATGAGCAGTTCTTC. This encodes CASSLGLVNEQFF.

A few counts support this clone. The J gene is TRBJ2-3, the V gene TRBV9; 7 bases are shared with TRBD1. The ends lost 2 bases at V and 6 bases at J; junction bases unmatched: 9. The CDR3 is 15 amino acids. Germline V CDR1 and CDR2: SGDLS, YYNGEE. DNA of the CDR3: TGTGCCAGCAGCGTGGAACAGGGGTTTTCTGATACGCAGTATTTT. It specifies CASSVEQGFSDTQYF.

This chain connects TRBV28 to TRBJ2-1; 7 positions agree with TRBD2. CDR3 length equals 15 residues. Germline CDR1 MDHEN, CDR2 SYDVKM. V lost 3 bases and J lost 1; bases outside the gene matches: 3. The CDR3 spells CASSFQRGSYNEQFF. The CDR3 DNA sequence: TGTGCCAGCAGTTTTCAGCGGGGTTCCTACAATGAGCAGTTCTTC.

The chain links TRBV28 to TRBJ2-1; possible D gene TRBD2, 5 bases. The CDR3 has 14 residues. Trimming pared 8 bases from V and 0 bases from J, leaving 11 bases between. Germline loops: CDR1 MDHEN, CDR2 SYDVKM. The CDR3 loop reads CASEEGSSYNEQFF. DNA of the CDR3: TGTGCCAGCGAGGAAGGGAGCTCCTACAATGAGCAGTTCTTC.

The J gene is TRBJ2-3, the V gene TRBV7-6, with TRBD2 matching over 9 bases. V was clipped by 3 bases and J by 0 bases; unmatched bases: 10. CDR1 and CDR2 (germline): SGHVS, FNYEAQ. This CDR3 contains 18 residues. The CDR3 coding sequence is TGTGCCAGCAGCTTGACGGCGGGAGGGCCTCCTAGCACAGATACGCAGTATTTT. This translates into CASSLTAGGPPSTDTQYF.

The rearrangement links TRBV23-1 to TRBJ2-2; D is perhaps TRBD2 (6 bases). TRBV23-1 is reported as an ORF; its role is uncertain. V lost 7 bases and J lost 7, with 13 bases in between. CDR3 length: 13 residues. The CDR3 spells CASTLGEVGELFF. In DNA form, the CDR3 reads TGCGCCAGCACGCTCGGGGAGGTCGGGGAGCTGTTTTTT.

The V gene is TRBV5-6, the J gene TRBJ1-5; D possibly corresponds to TRBD1 (5 bases). This CDR3 contains 13 residues. Trimming cost V 4 bases and J 11 bases, with 16 bases left between them. CDR1 and CDR2 (germline): SGHDT, YYEEEE. This chain's CDR3 is CASSVGWGEAQHF. CDR3 nucleotide sequence: TGTGCCAGCAGCGTTGGGTGGGGCGAAGCCCAGCATTTT.

J is TRBJ2-7 and V is TRBV18, with 9 positions matching TRBD1. Trimming cost V 4 bases and J 3 bases; bases outside gene matches: 1. The CDR3 length is 13 residues. Germline V gene sequence: CDR1 KGHSH, CDR2 LQKENI. The CDR3 DNA sequence: TGTGCCAGCTCACTGGGACAGGGCTACGAGCAGTACTTC. Encoded protein: CASSLGQGYEQYF.

The chain is built from TRBV27 and TRBJ2-3; 13 bases fit TRBD2. The CDR3 is 15 amino acids. The ends lost 7 bases at V and 6 bases at J; junction bases unmatched: 7. Germline V gene data show CDR1 as MNHEY and CDR2 as SMNVEV (reference sequence). The CDR3 DNA reads as TGTGCCAGCATCCAACTAGCGGGGGGGCTCGATACGCAGTATTTT. Residues: CASIQLAGGLDTQYF.

This chain joins TRBV10-1 and TRBJ1-1; unclear D gene. There are 12 residues in the CDR3. Germline V CDR1 and CDR2: WNHNN, SYGVQD (reference sequence). The V and J ends lost 0 bases and 10 bases respectively, with 9 bases between them. CDR3 sequence reads: CASSESSGVAFF. Here the CDR3 DNA reads TGCGCCAGCAGTGAGTCTTCCGGGGTAGCTTTCTTT.

The chain combines TRBV28 with TRBJ2-4; 7 bases line up with TRBD2. In germline, CDR1 is MDHEN, CDR2 SYDVKM. Trimming at V came to 6 bases and at J to 1 base, leaving 6 bases not matched to a gene. The CDR3 consists of 15 residues. This chain's CDR3 is CASSLAGGAKNIQYF. The CDR3 bases are TGTGCCAGCAGCCTAGCCGGGGGGGCCAAAAACATTCAGTACTTC.

CDR3 residues: CASSQVGDRASSEQFF. Here the CDR3 DNA reads TGCGCCAGCAGCCAAGTAGGCGACAGGGCAAGTAGTGAGCAGTTCTTC. The chain uses TRBV4-1 and TRBJ2-1, with TRBD1 matching 7 bases. Germline values: CDR1 MGHRA, CDR2 YSYEKL. V lost 1 base, J lost 9 bases, and 12 bases stayed unmatched. This CDR3 is 16 amino acids long.